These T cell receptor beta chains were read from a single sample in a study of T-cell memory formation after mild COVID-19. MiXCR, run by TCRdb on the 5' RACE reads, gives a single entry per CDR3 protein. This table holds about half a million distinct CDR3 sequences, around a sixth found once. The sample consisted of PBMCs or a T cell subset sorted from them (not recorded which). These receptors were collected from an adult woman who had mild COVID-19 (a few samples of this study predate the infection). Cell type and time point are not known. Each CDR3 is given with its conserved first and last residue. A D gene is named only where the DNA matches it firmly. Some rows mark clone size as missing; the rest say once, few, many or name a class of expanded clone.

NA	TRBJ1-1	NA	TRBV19	CASSPGSGAFF	TGTGCCAGTAGCCCAGGCTCTGGGGCTTTCTTT
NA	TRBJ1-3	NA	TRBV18	CASSPRAGGGTGNTIYF	TGTGCCAGCTCACCCCGTGCTGGGGGAGGAACTGGAAACACCATATATTTT
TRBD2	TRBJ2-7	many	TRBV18	CASSPGLARNEQYF	TGTGCCAGCTCCCCGGGACTAGCGAGAAACGAGCAGTACTTC
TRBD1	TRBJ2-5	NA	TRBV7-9	CASSSWTGEETQYF	TGTGCCAGCAGCTCCTGGACAGGGGAAGAGACCCAGTACTTC
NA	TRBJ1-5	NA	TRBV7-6	CASSRNERGPQHF	TGTGCCAGCAGCCGGAACGAACGGGGGCCCCAGCATTTT
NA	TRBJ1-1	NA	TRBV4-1	CASRPIGHTNTEAFF	TGCGCCAGCAGGCCGATTGGACACACAAACACTGAAGCTTTCTTT
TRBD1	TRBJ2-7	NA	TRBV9	CASSASDRGTYEQYF	TGTGCCAGCAGCGCCAGTGACAGGGGAACCTACGAGCAGTACTTC
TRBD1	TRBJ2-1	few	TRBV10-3	CAISSTGAEQFF	TGTGCCATCAGCTCGACAGGGGCCGAGCAGTTCTTC
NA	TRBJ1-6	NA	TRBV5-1	CASSLDRFNSPLHF	TGCGCCAGCAGCTTGGACCGTTTTAATTCACCCCTCCACTTT
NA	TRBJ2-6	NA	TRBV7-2	CASSSLRSSGANVLTF	TGTGCCAGCAGCTCCCTAAGGAGCTCTGGGGCCAACGTCCTGACTTTC
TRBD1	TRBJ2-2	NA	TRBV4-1	CASSQEDRGNTGELFF	TGCGCCAGCAGCCAAGAGGACAGGGGGAACACCGGGGAGCTGTTTTTT
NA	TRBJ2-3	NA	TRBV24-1	CATSEQTDTQYF	TGTGCCACCAGTGAACAGACGGATACGCAGTATTTT
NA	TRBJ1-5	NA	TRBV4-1	CASSQGAGVGQPQHF	TGCGCCAGCAGCCAAGGAGCAGGGGTTGGGCAGCCCCAGCATTTT
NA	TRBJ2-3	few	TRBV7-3	CASSFDGGPDTQYF	TGTGCCAGCAGCTTCGACGGGGGCCCAGATACGCAGTATTTT
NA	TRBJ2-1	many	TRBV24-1	CATSRGGSYNEQFF	TGTGCCACCAGCCGTGGGGGCTCCTACAATGAGCAGTTCTTC
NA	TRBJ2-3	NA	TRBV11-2	CASSSGQASTDTQYF	TGTGCCAGCAGCTCTGGACAAGCTAGCACAGATACGCAGTATTTT
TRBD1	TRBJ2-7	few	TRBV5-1	CASSGGQGFGEQYF	TGCGCCAGCAGCGGAGGACAGGGATTCGGCGAGCAGTACTTC
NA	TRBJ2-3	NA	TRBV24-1	CATSDPRRALNTDTQYF	TGTGCCACCAGTGACCCTCGAAGGGCTTTAAACACAGATACGCAGTATTTT
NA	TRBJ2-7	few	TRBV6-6	CASSFDARDEQYF	TGTGCCAGCAGTTTTGACGCGCGGGACGAGCAGTACTTC
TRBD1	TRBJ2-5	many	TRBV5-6	CASSLGRGYETQYF	TGTGCCAGCAGCTTGGGCAGGGGGTATGAGACCCAGTACTTC
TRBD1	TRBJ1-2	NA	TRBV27	CASSHTGQGANYGYTF	TGTGCCAGCAGTCATACGGGACAGGGGGCTAACTATGGCTACACCTTC
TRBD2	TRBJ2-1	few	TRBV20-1	CSARGWAGGTYNEQFF	TGCAGTGCTAGGGGTTGGGCCGGGGGGACCTACAATGAGCAGTTCTTC
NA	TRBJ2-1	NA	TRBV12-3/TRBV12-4	CASSLRDSYNEQFF	TGTGCCAGCAGCCTCAGGGATTCCTACAATGAGCAGTTCTTC
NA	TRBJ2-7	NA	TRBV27	CASSLGTETIPYEQYF	TGTGCCAGCAGTTTAGGAACAGAGACGATCCCCTACGAGCAGTACTTC
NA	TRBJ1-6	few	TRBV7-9	CASSAPGQKNSPLHF	TGTGCCAGCAGCGCCCCCGGGCAGAAAAATTCACCCCTCCACTTT
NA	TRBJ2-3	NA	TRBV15	CATSSRRGSHDTQYF	TGTGCCACCAGCAGTCGCCGGGGGTCCCACGATACGCAGTATTTT
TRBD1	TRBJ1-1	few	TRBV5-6	CASSWGQEAFF	TGTGCCAGCAGCTGGGGACAGGAAGCTTTCTTT
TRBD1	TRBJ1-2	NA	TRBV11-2	CASSSSWQGGGYTF	TGTGCCAGCAGCTCCTCGTGGCAGGGGGGTGGCTACACCTTC
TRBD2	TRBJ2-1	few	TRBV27	CASSSQGLAYPYNEQFF	TGTGCCAGCAGTTCCCAGGGACTAGCTTACCCCTACAATGAGCAGTTCTTC
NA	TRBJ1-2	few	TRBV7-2	CASSFPLDRYTF	TGTGCCAGCAGCTTTCCCCTCGATCGCTACACCTTC
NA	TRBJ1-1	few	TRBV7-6	CASSSRDATEAFF	TGTGCCAGCAGCTCCCGGGATGCCACTGAAGCTTTCTTT
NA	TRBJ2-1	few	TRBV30	CAWSHGSYEQFF	TGTGCCTGGAGTCATGGATCTTATGAGCAGTTCTTC
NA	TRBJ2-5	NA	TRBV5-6	CASSHRYAETQYF	TGTGCCAGCAGCCACAGGTACGCGGAGACCCAGTACTTC
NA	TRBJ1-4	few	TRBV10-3	CAASGAFREKLFF	TGTGCCGCCAGCGGGGCTTTCCGGGAAAAACTGTTTTTT
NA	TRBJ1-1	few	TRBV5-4	CAARFKGGEYTEAFF	TGTGCCGCCCGATTCAAGGGTGGTGAGTACACTGAAGCTTTCTTT
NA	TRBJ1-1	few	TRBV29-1	CSVQQSNTEAFF	TGCAGCGTTCAACAATCGAACACTGAAGCTTTCTTT
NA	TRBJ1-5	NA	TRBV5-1	CASSQDGINQPQHF	TGCGCCAGCAGTCAGGACGGAATTAATCAGCCCCAGCATTTT
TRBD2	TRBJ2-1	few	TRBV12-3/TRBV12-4	CASSLSLAGDNGQFF	TGTGCCAGCAGTTTATCCCTAGCGGGAGATAACGGGCAGTTCTTC
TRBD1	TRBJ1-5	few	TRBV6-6	CASSYSRDRGMSQHF	TGTGCCAGCAGTTACTCGAGGGACAGGGGAATGTCCCAGCATTTT
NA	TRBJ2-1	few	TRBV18	CASSPAGNEQFF	TGTGCCAGCTCACCGGCGGGCAATGAGCAGTTCTTC
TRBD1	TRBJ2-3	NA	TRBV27	CASAQGADTQYF	TGTGCCAGCGCGCAGGGGGCAGATACGCAGTATTTT
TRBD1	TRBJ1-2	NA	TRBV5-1	CASSFDREVYGYTF	TGCGCCAGCAGCTTCGACAGGGAAGTCTATGGCTACACCTTC
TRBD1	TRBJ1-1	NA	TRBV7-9	CASSLGSGTGFTEAFF	TGTGCCAGCAGCTTAGGCTCCGGGACAGGGTTCACTGAAGCTTTCTTT
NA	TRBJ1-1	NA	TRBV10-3	CAISDSLEGAFF	TGTGCCATCAGTGATAGTCTAGAAGGAGCTTTCTTT
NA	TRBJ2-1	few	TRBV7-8	CASSLIAGINEQFF	TGTGCCAGCAGCTTAATTGCAGGGATCAATGAGCAGTTCTTC
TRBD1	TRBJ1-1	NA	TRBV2	CASRGDRGRNEAFF	TGTGCCAGCAGGGGAGACAGGGGAAGAAATGAAGCTTTCTTT
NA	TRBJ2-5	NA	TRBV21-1	CASSKGGEEIQETQYF	TGTGCCAGCAGCAAAGGGGGGGAAGAAATTCAAGAGACCCAGTACTTC
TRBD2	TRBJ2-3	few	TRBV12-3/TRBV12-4	CASSTGLAGGHTDTQYF	TGTGCCAGCAGTACCGGTTTAGCGGGGGGGCATACAGATACGCAGTATTTT
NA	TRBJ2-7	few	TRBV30	CAWSVTGLGYEQYF	TGTGCCTGGAGTGTAACGGGTCTAGGCTACGAGCAGTACTTC